This TCR beta chain comes out of a study of cytomegalovirus exposure and HLA in healthy donors. Vbeta (60) and Jbeta (13) primers were used in the PCR. Using immunoSEQ multiplex PCR, the repertoire was profiled, and TCRdb retains in-frame clones only, with some absent. The repertoire has roughly 130,000 clones, roughly 66% of them found once; the top ten carry roughly 1.4%. The CDR3 covers 13 residues. Germline lookup yields CDR1 SGHDT and CDR2 YYEEEE. V was cut by 1 base and J by 3 bases, with 8 bases left in between. This clone was found once. The gene calls are TRBV5-6 and TRBJ2-7, with TRBD1 as a possible D gene (5 bases). The receptor was isolated from a man between 18 and 35 years old in good health and CMV-seronegative. The sample comprised PBMCs. In nucleotides, the CDR3 is TGTGCCAGCAGCTTGACAGGTAACTACGAGCAGTACTTC. It yields the protein CASSLTGNYEQYF.